The 30 T cell receptor beta chains below all came from one sample that was sequenced in a study of blood T cell repertoires in COVID-19. Only in-frame clones appear in the TCRdb table, and some are missing; sequencing was by immunoSEQ multiplex PCR. The sample lists 180,000 or so clones, 70% to 85% seen once, with about 6.9% in the top ten. Sequencing input: peripheral blood. All receptors come from a human donor with acute or convalescent COVID-19. The donor label of this sample is uncertain.

J is TRBJ1-3 and V is TRBV5-1, with TRBD1 identical over 8 bases. The CDR3 has 15 amino acids. Germline assignment: CDR1 SGHRS and CDR2 YFSETQ. V was clipped by 0 bases and J by 3 bases; unmatched bases: 2. CDR3 bases: TGCGCCAGCAGCTTGGCTACAGGGGGTGGAAACACCATATATTTT. It codes for CASSLATGGGNTIYF.

The J gene is TRBJ2-2, the V gene TRBV19; D gene unclear. Trimming pared 9 bases from V and 6 bases from J, leaving 8 bases between. The CDR3 spans 11 residues. Germline CDR1 and CDR2: LNHDA and SQIVND (reference sequence). Written as DNA, the CDR3 is TGTGCCAGCGGGTACGCCGGGGAGCTGTTTTTT. Encoded protein: CASGYAGELFF. The full variable domain, completed using reference TRBV19 and TRBJ2-2, is DGGITQSPKYLFRKEGQNVTLSCEQNLNHDAMYWYRQDPGQGLRLIYYSQIVNDFQKGDIAEGYSVSREKKESFPLTVTSAQKNPTAFYLCASGYAGELFFGEGSRLTVL.

This chain uses TRBV10-3 with TRBJ2-3, with 12 bases lining up with TRBD2. The CDR3 covers 15 residues. Germline V gene data show CDR1 as ENHRY and CDR2 as SYGVKD. Trimming removed 4 bases from V and 6 bases from J; junction bases left unmatched: 5. The CDR3 loop reads CAISGRLAGVDTQYF. Written as DNA, the CDR3 is TGTGCCATCAGTGGACGACTAGCGGGAGTGGATACGCAGTATTTT.

V is TRBV29-1 and J is TRBJ2-7; 9 bases are shared with TRBD1. V gave up 5 bases and J gave up 7 bases; unmatched junction bases: 3. This CDR3 spans 11 amino acids. Germline CDR1 and CDR2: SQVTM and ANQGSEA. The DNA for the CDR3 is TGCAGCGTTCACAGGGGGCGGGAGCAGTACTTC. This codes for CSVHRGREQYF.

This chain links TRBV19 with TRBJ1-5; TRBD1 agrees at 7 bases. Germline CDR1 reads LNHDA; CDR2 reads SQIVND (reference sequence). V lost 7 bases and J lost 7; bases outside the gene matches: 19. This CDR3 has 17 residues. The CDR3 spells CASNLGGGPLGSQPQHF. CDR3 DNA sequence: TGTGCCAGTAACCTTGGAGGGGGCCCACTGGGTTCGCAGCCCCAGCATTTT.

The genes are TRBV5-6 and TRBJ1-1; D remains ambiguous. V shed 4 bases and J shed 2 bases, with 15 bases lying between them. The length of the CDR3 is 15 residues. Germline V gene lookup returns CDR1 SGHDT and CDR2 YYEEEE. Here the CDR3 DNA reads TGTGCCAGCAGCCTTCGGAGGACCGATAACACTGAAGCTTTCTTT. Amino acid sequence: CASSLRRTDNTEAFF. The variable domain in full, with the rest retrieved from reference TRBV5-6 and TRBJ1-1, is DAGVTQSPTHLIKTRGQQVTLRCSPKSGHDTVSWYQQALGQGPQFIFQYYEEEERQRGNFPDRFSGHQFPNYSSELNVNALLLGDSALYLCASSLRRTDNTEAFFGQGTRLTVV.

CDR3 loop: CASSWGLAVGQETQYF. The DNA for the CDR3 is TGTGCCAGCAGTTGGGGACTAGCGGTTGGACAAGAGACCCAGTACTTC. The rearrangement joins TRBV6-5 to TRBJ2-5, with TRBD2 identical over 11 bases. CDR3 length: 16 amino acids. Trimming cost V 4 bases and J 2 bases; bases outside gene matches: 6. The germline CDR1 and CDR2 sequences are MNHEY and SVGAGI.

This clone came up once. V and J are TRBV5-1 and TRBJ1-2; D not certain. Trimming shortened V by 1 base and J by 4 bases, and 11 bases separated the two germline ends. The germline V gene encodes CDR1 SGHRS and CDR2 YFSETQ. CDR3 length: 14 amino acids. This chain's CDR3 is CASSLSEVGYGYTF. The DNA for the CDR3 is TGCGCCAGCAGCTTGTCTGAGGTCGGCTATGGCTACACCTTC.

This chain connects TRBV27 to TRBJ2-7, with 11 bases aligning to TRBD2. The CDR3 contains 15 residues. V was clipped by 7 bases and J by 4 bases; unmatched bases: 9. Germline loops: CDR1 MNHEY, CDR2 SMNVEV (reference sequence). Here the CDR3 reads CASKPGLAEVYEQYF. The CDR3 coding sequence is TGTGCCAGCAAACCGGGACTAGCGGAAGTATACGAGCAGTACTTC.

The chain combines TRBV7-9 with TRBJ2-5; the D gene is possibly TRBD1 (6 bases). CDR1 and CDR2 from the germline V gene are SEHNR and FQNEAQ (reference sequence). V gave up 4 bases and J gave up 5 bases, with 11 bases separating them. This CDR3 comprises 13 residues. The CDR3 reads CASSYRASETQYF. The CDR3 coding sequence is TGTGCCAGCAGCTACAGGGCTTCGGAGACCCAGTACTTC.

The rearrangement uses TRBV28 and TRBJ2-7, with TRBD1 matching 9 bases. Germline V gene data show CDR1 as MDHEN and CDR2 as SYDVKM. Unmatched junction bases numbered 7, after V lost 5 bases and J lost 2 bases. CDR3 length: 15 amino acids. CDR3 amino acids: CASSLSGTGTYEQYF. In nucleotides, the CDR3 is TGTGCCAGCAGTCTATCCGGGACAGGGACCTACGAGCAGTACTTC. The entire variable domain, with the rest obtained from reference TRBV28 and TRBJ2-7, is as follows: DVKVTQSSRYLVKRTGEKVFLECVQDMDHENMFWYRQDPGLGLRLIYFSYDVKMKEKGDIPEGYSVSREKKERFSLILESASTNQTSMYLCASSLSGTGTYEQYFGPGTRLTVT.

This chain joins TRBV19 and TRBJ1-2; D call uncertain. The CDR3 sequence is 11 residues long. V dropped 8 bases and J dropped 2 bases, with 6 bases sitting between them. The germline CDR1 and CDR2 sequences are LNHDA and SQIVND (reference sequence). CDR3 loop: CASGLNYGYTF. The CDR3 DNA reads TGTGCCAGTGGACTAAACTATGGCTACACCTTC.

The chain has TRBV6-5 and TRBJ1-2; D possibly corresponds to TRBD1 (6 bases). This CDR3 region has 14 residues. V gave up 8 bases and J gave up 1 base, with 14 bases separating them. Looked up from germline, CDR1 is MNHEY and CDR2 is SVGAGI. CDR3 in DNA: TGTGCCAGCCGTACAGGGACAAGTAACTATGGCTACACCTTC. Residues: CASRTGTSNYGYTF.

The rearrangement uses TRBV7-9 and TRBJ2-2, with 8 nucleotides matching TRBD1. J lost 5 bases, V lost 4 bases, and 3 bases had no gene match. Germline loops: CDR1 SEHNR, CDR2 FQNEAQ (reference sequence). CDR3 size: 14 residues. CDR3 DNA: TGTGCCAGCAGCTGGACAGGGCAGACCGGGGAGCTGTTTTTT. Its protein is CASSWTGQTGELFF.

This chain uses TRBV6-5 with TRBJ1-5; 11 nucleotides align to TRBD1. The V and J ends lost 4 bases and 7 bases, in that order; junction bases with no gene match: 3. The germline V gene has CDR1 MNHEY and CDR2 SVGAGI. The CDR3 sequence is 14 residues long. CDR3 region: CASSSGQGAQPQHF. The CDR3 DNA is TGTGCCAGCAGTTCCGGACAGGGGGCGCAGCCCCAGCATTTT.

This clone was counted a single time. This sequence joins TRBV3-1 (or the pseudogene TRBV3-2) and TRBJ1-1; 11 bases fit TRBD1. The trim removed 2 bases at V and 10 bases at J, leaving 6 bases unmatched. Looked up from germline, CDR1 is LGHDT and CDR2 is YNNKEL (reference sequence). The CDR3 loop spans 14 amino acids. The CDR3 is CASSQRGTGGIAFF. The CDR3 DNA is TGTGCCAGCAGCCAACGGGGGACAGGGGGAATAGCTTTCTTT.

The chain combines TRBV28 with TRBJ1-1; D is perhaps TRBD1 (6 bases). The CDR3 spans 13 residues. Germline V gene sequence: CDR1 MDHEN, CDR2 SYDVKM. Deletions cut 5 bases from V and 5 bases from J, with 12 bases between. CDR3 loop: CASSAQGKTEAFF. CDR3 bases: TGTGCCAGCAGTGCACAGGGAAAAACTGAAGCTTTCTTT.

This rearrangement joins TRBV27 to TRBJ1-4; D is uncertain. Germline-derived CDR1 and CDR2 are MNHEY and SMNVEV (reference sequence). This CDR3 has 16 amino acids. V dropped 1 base and J dropped 0 bases, with 9 bases sitting between them. Here the CDR3 reads CASSLYQAATNEKLFF. CDR3 DNA: TGTGCCAGCAGTTTATATCAGGCCGCAACTAATGAAAAACTGTTTTTT.

This clone was observed once. This chain connects TRBV3-1 (or the pseudogene TRBV3-2) to TRBJ2-5; 9 bases match TRBD1. Germline values: CDR1 LGHDT, CDR2 YNNKEL (reference sequence). The CDR3 totals 16 residues. Unmatched junction bases numbered 5, after V lost 1 base and J lost 2 bases. CDR3 residues: CASSQVGQGGQETQYF. The CDR3 DNA is TGTGCCAGCAGCCAAGTGGGACAGGGTGGTCAAGAGACCCAGTACTTC.

This clone was observed once. The chain combines TRBV5-6 with TRBJ1-5, with D unclear. The V gene's germline CDR1 is SGHDT and CDR2 YYEEEE. The CDR3 extends over 14 amino acids. The V gene lost 4 bases and the J gene lost 5 bases, with 13 bases spanning the gap. CDR3 sequence reads: CASSRRTAHQPQHF. The CDR3 bases are TGTGCCAGCAGCAGACGGACTGCCCATCAGCCCCAGCATTTT.

This clone was seen only once. J is TRBJ2-5 and V is TRBV7-2; D gene ambiguous. The V end lost 5 bases, the J end lost 2 bases, and 15 bases lay between the germline ends. The CDR3 totals 15 residues. CDR1 SGHTA and CDR2 FQGNSA come from the germline V gene. The CDR3 region has the DNA TGTGCCAGCAGCCACGACGGGTCATTACAAGAGACCCAGTACTTC. Translation: CASSHDGSLQETQYF.

J is TRBJ2-3 and V is TRBV19, with 8 bases identical to TRBD1. CDR1 is LNHDA and CDR2 is SQIVND in the germline V gene (reference sequence). J gave up 4 bases and V 8 bases, and 2 bases lay outside the gene matches. The CDR3 loop spans 12 amino acids. CDR3 nucleotides: TGTGCCAGTGGACAGGGTTCAGATACGCAGTATTTT. Translated, it gives CASGQGSDTQYF.

In its sample, this clone was seen a few times. The chain couples TRBV6-5 to TRBJ2-7, with 12 bases fitting TRBD2. Germline V CDR1 and CDR2: MNHEY, SVGAGI. The CDR3 has 14 residues. The V and J ends lost 6 bases and 5 bases, in that order; junction bases with no gene match: 5. As DNA, the CDR3 is TGTGCCAGCAGGATGACTAGCGGGAGCCACGAGCAGTACTTC. Amino acids: CASRMTSGSHEQYF.

This rearrangement joins TRBV25-1 to TRBJ1-2; D is undetermined. In germline, CDR1 is MGHDK, CDR2 SYGVNS. This CDR3 is 12 amino acids long. Trimming took off 1 base at V and 7 bases at J, with 7 bases between the two ends. CDR3 protein: CASSEFRAGYTF. The CDR3 coding sequence is TGTGCCAGCAGTGAATTTCGAGCTGGCTACACCTTC.

CDR3 in amino acids: CASSLGALAGRETQYF. CDR3 DNA sequence: TGTGCCAGCAGCCTCGGGGCTCTAGCGGGACGAGAGACCCAGTACTTC. The chain couples TRBV7-7 to TRBJ2-5; 9 bases fit TRBD2. Germline CDR1 reads SSHAT; CDR2 reads FNYEAQ (reference sequence). V gave up 5 bases and J gave up 4 bases; unmatched junction bases: 11. This CDR3 is built from 16 residues.

The gene calls are TRBV7-7 and TRBJ2-5; 11 bases fit TRBD1. Germline V lookup: CDR1 SSHAT, CDR2 FNYEAQ (reference sequence). The CDR3 contains 15 residues. V was pared by 5 bases and J by 5 bases, with 7 bases of the junction left unmatched. In DNA, the CDR3 is TGTGCCAGCAGCCAAAGGGACAGGGGGGACGAGACCCAGTACTTC. Amino acid sequence: CASSQRDRGDETQYF.

This clone showed up just once. This chain connects TRBV9 to TRBJ2-1; 8 positions agree with TRBD2. V gave up 2 bases and J gave up 1 base; unmatched junction bases: 2. This CDR3 comprises 15 residues. The germline V gene has CDR1 SGDLS and CDR2 YYNGEE. CDR3 amino acids: CASSVSGISYNEQFF. The CDR3 DNA reads TGTGCCAGCAGCGTTAGCGGGATTTCCTACAATGAGCAGTTCTTC.

This chain uses TRBV27 with TRBJ1-4, with 8 bases lining up with TRBD1. The germline CDR1 and CDR2 sequences are MNHEY and SMNVEV (reference sequence). V lost 1 base to trimming and J lost 7 bases; unmatched junction nucleotides: 11. The CDR3 runs to 17 residues. CDR3 sequence reads: CASSLFMAGRGREKLFF. The CDR3 DNA reads TGTGCCAGCAGTTTATTTATGGCGGGCAGGGGGCGTGAAAAACTGTTTTTT. The full variable domain, completed using reference TRBV27 and TRBJ1-4, is EAQVTQNPRYLITVTGKKLTVTCSQNMNHEYMSWYRQDPGLGLRQIYYSMNVEVTDKGDVPEGYKVSRKEKRNFPLILESPSPNQTSLYFCASSLFMAGRGREKLFFGSGTQLSVL.

A single count supports this clone. The chain links TRBV6-6 to TRBJ1-5; D remains ambiguous. Between the trimmed V and J ends, which lost 5 bases and 1 base, there was a span of 18 bases. Germline V gene sequence: CDR1 MNHNY, CDR2 SVGAGI (reference sequence). The length of the CDR3 is 17 residues. This CDR3 reads CASSRMTGKMSNQPQHF. CDR3 bases: TGTGCCAGCAGTCGAATGACGGGGAAAATGAGCAATCAGCCCCAGCATTTT.

CDR3 residues: CAISVSGAGTTDTQYF. Here the CDR3 DNA reads TGTGCCATCAGCGTTAGCGGGGCCGGGACCACAGATACGCAGTATTTT. The chain has TRBV10-3 and TRBJ2-3, with 8 bases fitting TRBD2. CDR1 is ENHRY, CDR2 SYGVKD, per germline. This CDR3 spans 16 amino acids. J lost 2 bases, V lost 6 bases, and 10 bases had no gene match.